The clone carrying this T cell receptor beta chain has a handful of counts. Its target is unknown. The germline V gene encodes CDR1 SGHRS and CDR2 YFSETQ. The CDR3 is 16 amino acids. This entry belongs to a study of blood T cells in healthy people across ages. Study details: About one barcoded TCR beta cDNA was captured per two T cells. Overall study findings and caveats: Diversity of TCR beta per million T cells declined in a roughly linear way with age.

The authors ran a second PCR of 7 to 11 cycles using a sample-barcoded 5' primer and a J-beta primer mix. Using its own MiXCR run on the 5' RACE reads, TCRdb lists one record per CDR3 protein. This table has 750,000 to 950,000 distinct CDR3 sequences, roughly 50% appearing once. Samples each yielded at least 5 micrograms of total RNA. The origin of this receptor is a man aged 80 or over in good health. The chain joins TRBV5-1 to TRBJ2-4; no clear D. The last part of the DNA fits TRBJ2-7 better; the J call may be wrong. Sequenced sample: blood. This CDR3 is CASSFSVLTNSYEQYF. CDR3 DNA sequence: TGCGCCAGCAGCTTTTCGGTTCTCACGAACTCCTACGAGCAGTACTTC.